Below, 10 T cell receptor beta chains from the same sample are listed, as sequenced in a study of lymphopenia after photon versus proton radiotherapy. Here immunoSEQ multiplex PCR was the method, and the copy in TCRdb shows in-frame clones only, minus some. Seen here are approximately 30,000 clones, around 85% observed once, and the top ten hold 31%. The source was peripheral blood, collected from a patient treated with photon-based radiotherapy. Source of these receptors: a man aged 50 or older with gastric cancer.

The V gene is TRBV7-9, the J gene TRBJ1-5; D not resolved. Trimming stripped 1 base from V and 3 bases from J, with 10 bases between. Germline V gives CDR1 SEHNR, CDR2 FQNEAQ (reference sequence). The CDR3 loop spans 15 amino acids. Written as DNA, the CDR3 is TGTGCCAGCAGCTTAGACAACTACCCCAATCAGCCCCAGCATTTT. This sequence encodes CASSLDNYPNQPQHF.

CDR3 amino acids: CASSPIDRGRREQYF. The CDR3 bases are TGTGCCAGCAGCCCGATCGACAGGGGGCGTAGAGAGCAGTACTTC. The chain uses TRBV14 and TRBJ2-7; TRBD1 matches at 10 bases. CDR1 and CDR2 (germline): SGHDN, FVKESK. The CDR3 is 15 residues long. V shed 4 bases, J shed 7 bases, and the junction held 10 bases outside the gene matches.

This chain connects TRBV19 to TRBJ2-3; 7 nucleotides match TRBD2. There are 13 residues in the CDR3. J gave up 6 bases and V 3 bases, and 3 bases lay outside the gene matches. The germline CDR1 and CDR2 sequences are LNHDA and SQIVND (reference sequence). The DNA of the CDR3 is TGTGCCAGTAGTATTGGACTAGGGGATACGCAGTATTTT. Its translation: CASSIGLGDTQYF.

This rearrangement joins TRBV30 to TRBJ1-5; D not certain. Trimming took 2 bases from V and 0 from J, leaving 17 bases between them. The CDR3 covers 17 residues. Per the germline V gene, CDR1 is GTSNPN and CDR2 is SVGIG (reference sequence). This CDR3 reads CAWSLEGSFTSNQPQHF. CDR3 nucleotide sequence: TGTGCCTGGAGTCTCGAAGGGAGCTTCACTAGCAATCAGCCCCAGCATTTT.

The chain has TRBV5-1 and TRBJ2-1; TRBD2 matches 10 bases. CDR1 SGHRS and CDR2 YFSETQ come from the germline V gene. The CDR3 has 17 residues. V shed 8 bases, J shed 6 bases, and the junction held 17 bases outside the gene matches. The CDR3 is CASRFGVAGGGSNEQFF. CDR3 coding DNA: TGCGCCAGTCGATTTGGAGTAGCGGGGGGTGGCAGCAATGAGCAGTTCTTC.

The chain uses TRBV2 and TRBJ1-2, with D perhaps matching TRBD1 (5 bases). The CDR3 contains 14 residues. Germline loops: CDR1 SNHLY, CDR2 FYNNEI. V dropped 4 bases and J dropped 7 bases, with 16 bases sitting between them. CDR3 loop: CASSVVKERGGYTF. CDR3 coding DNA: TGTGCCAGCAGTGTTGTCAAGGAGAGGGGTGGCTACACCTTC.

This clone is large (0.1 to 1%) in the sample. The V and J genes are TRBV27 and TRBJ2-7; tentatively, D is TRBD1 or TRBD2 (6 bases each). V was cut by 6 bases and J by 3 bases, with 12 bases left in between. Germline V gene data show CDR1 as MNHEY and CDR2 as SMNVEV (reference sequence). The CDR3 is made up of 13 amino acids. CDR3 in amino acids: CASRAGHLYEQYF. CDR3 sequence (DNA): TGTGCCAGCAGGGCGGGACACCTCTACGAGCAGTACTTC.

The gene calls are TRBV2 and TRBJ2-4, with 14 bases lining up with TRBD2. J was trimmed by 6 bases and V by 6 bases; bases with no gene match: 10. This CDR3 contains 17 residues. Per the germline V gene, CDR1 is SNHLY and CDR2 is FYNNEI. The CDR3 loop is CASSETSGGAGINIQYF. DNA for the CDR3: TGTGCCAGCAGCGAGACTAGCGGGGGGGCCGGTATAAACATTCAGTACTTC.

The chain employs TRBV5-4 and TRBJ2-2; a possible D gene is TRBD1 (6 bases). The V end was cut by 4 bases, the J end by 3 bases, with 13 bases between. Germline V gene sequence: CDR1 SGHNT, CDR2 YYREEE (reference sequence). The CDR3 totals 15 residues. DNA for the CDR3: TGTGCCAGCAGCGTGGACAGCACTTACACCGGGGAGCTGTTTTTT. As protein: CASSVDSTYTGELFF.

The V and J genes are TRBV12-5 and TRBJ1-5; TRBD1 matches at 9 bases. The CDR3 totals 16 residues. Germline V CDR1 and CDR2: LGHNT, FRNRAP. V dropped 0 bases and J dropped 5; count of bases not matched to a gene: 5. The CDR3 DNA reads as TGTGCTAGTGGTTTGGTACTGGGACAGGGCTATCAGCCCCAGCATTTT. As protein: CASGLVLGQGYQPQHF. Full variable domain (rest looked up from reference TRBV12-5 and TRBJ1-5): DARVTQTPRHKVTEMGQEVTMRCQPILGHNTVFWYRQTMMQGLELLAYFRNRAPLDDSGMPKDRFSAEMPDATLATLKIQPSEPRDSAVYFCASGLVLGQGYQPQHFGDGTRLSIL.